Below, 11 T cell receptor beta chains from the same sample are listed, as sequenced in a study of blood T cell repertoires in COVID-19. The protocol was immunoSEQ multiplex PCR, while the TCRdb copy is restricted to in-frame clones and leaves out a portion. The table shows almost 90,000 clones, with over 70% occurring only once. The sequenced sample was peripheral blood. These receptors all come from a man of 80 years or more with acute or convalescent COVID-19.

The chain joins TRBV9 to TRBJ2-7; D call uncertain. The CDR3 totals 14 residues. V dropped 0 bases and J dropped 4 bases, with 11 bases sitting between them. Looked up from germline, CDR1 is SGDLS and CDR2 is YYNGEE. CDR3 in amino acids: CASSVGASPYEQYF. The CDR3 nucleotides read TGTGCCAGCAGCGTAGGGGCGTCACCGTACGAGCAGTACTTC. Full variable domain (remainder filled in from reference TRBV9 and TRBJ2-7): DSGVTQTPKHLITATGQRVTLRCSPRSGDLSVYWYQQSLDQGLQFLIQYYNGEERAKGNILERFSAQQFPDLHSELNLSSLELGDSALYFCASSVGASPYEQYFGPGTRLTVT.

The CDR3 coding sequence is TGTGCCAGCAGCTTAACGCAGGGTCACTGGGAGACCCAGTACTTC. Translated: CASSLTQGHWETQYF. The chain combines TRBV7-3 with TRBJ2-5; tentatively, D is TRBD1 (5 bases). V was trimmed by 0 bases and J by 5 bases, leaving 13 bases between them. Per germline, CDR1 SGHTA and CDR2 FQGTGA. This CDR3 has 15 amino acids.

In its sample, this clone was seen once. The rearrangement joins TRBV18 to TRBJ2-5; 14 positions agree with TRBD2. This CDR3 is 15 amino acids long. Germline CDR1 reads KGHSH; CDR2 reads LQKENI. V trimming: 3 bases; J trimming: 5 bases; junction bases outside the gene matches: 2. CDR3 residues: CASSPGLAGVETQYF. The CDR3 bases are TGTGCCAGCTCACCGGGACTAGCGGGGGTGGAGACCCAGTACTTC.

The rearrangement uses TRBV21-1 and TRBJ2-1; the table's TRBD2 call for D was not verified on the DNA. TRBV21-1 is classified as a pseudogene. This CDR3 spans 21 amino acids. CDR3 DNA: TGTGCCAGCAGCAAAGAACGACCGGGACTAGCGGGATCCAGCTCCTACAATGAGCAGTTCTTC. It is translated as CASSKERPGLAGSSSYNEQFF.

V and J are TRBV6-5 and TRBJ2-1, with D maybe TRBD1 (5 bases). V was trimmed by 2 bases and J by 2 bases, leaving 10 bases between them. CDR1 is MNHEY, CDR2 SVGAGI, per germline. The CDR3 extends over 15 amino acids. The CDR3 sequence is CASSYRGIAYNEQFF. In nucleotides, the CDR3 is TGTGCCAGCAGTTACAGGGGAATCGCCTACAATGAGCAGTTCTTC.

This rearrangement joins TRBV9 to TRBJ1-1; tentatively, D is TRBD1 (5 bases). The CDR3 contains 15 residues. With 0 bases removed from V and 1 base from J, the gap between germline ends came to 10 bases. Germline V gene lookup returns CDR1 SGDLS and CDR2 YYNGEE. The CDR3 here is CASSVGGVANTEAFF. The CDR3 nucleotides are TGTGCCAGCAGCGTAGGGGGGGTAGCGAACACTGAAGCTTTCTTT. The full variable domain, completed using reference TRBV9 and TRBJ1-1, is DSGVTQTPKHLITATGQRVTLRCSPRSGDLSVYWYQQSLDQGLQFLIQYYNGEERAKGNILERFSAQQFPDLHSELNLSSLELGDSALYFCASSVGGVANTEAFFGQGTRLTVV.

The V call is TRBV12-3 or TRBV12-4, the J call TRBJ1-5; TRBD1 agrees at 7 bases. V shed 9 bases and J 6 bases; nucleotides not matched to a gene: 8. The CDR3 is 13 amino acids. CDR3 region: CASRATGTQPQHF. The CDR3 nucleotides are TGTGCCAGTCGGGCGACAGGGACTCAGCCCCAGCATTTT.

Regarding this clone: The junction and the germline gene differ at one end; a read error may be behind it. The chain employs TRBV6-6 and TRBJ1-5; maybe TRBD1 (6 bases). CDR1 and CDR2 from the germline V gene are MNHNY and SVGAGI (reference sequence). The CDR3 consists of 15 residues. The CDR3 DNA reads as TGTGCCAGCAGTTCCCCTGGGACAAGCAGTCAGCCCCAGCATTTT. Translation gives CASSSPGTSSQPQHF.

To note about this clone: This specimen includes other DNA sequences encoding the same CDR3. V and J are TRBV6-5 and TRBJ2-3; the D gene is possibly TRBD2 (5 bases). This CDR3 comprises 16 residues. V lost 0 bases to trimming and J lost 6 bases, with 16 bases between them. Germline CDR1 reads MNHEY; CDR2 reads SVGAGI. This CDR3 reads CASSYSIPLTGDTQYF. CDR3 sequence (DNA): TGTGCCAGCAGTTACTCGATACCGCTCACGGGGGATACGCAGTATTTT.

The chain carries TRBV20-1 and TRBJ2-7; D is perhaps TRBD2 (6 bases). The CDR3 runs 14 residues. CDR1 and CDR2 from the germline V gene are DFQATT and SNEGSKA (reference sequence). Trimming stripped 3 bases from V and 0 bases from J, with 12 bases between. CDR3 loop: CSASREASSYEQYF. CDR3 nucleotides: TGCAGTGCTAGTAGGGAGGCTAGCTCCTACGAGCAGTACTTC.

Comments on this clone: Within the sample, other DNA sequences also encode this same CDR3. V is TRBV9 and J is TRBJ2-7, with 7 bases matching TRBD1. This CDR3 has 14 amino acids. Losses at the gene ends were 2 bases for V and 7 bases for J; bases not matched to a gene: 9. Germline-derived CDR1 and CDR2 are SGDLS and YYNGEE. The CDR3 reads CASSVWTGEGEQYF. As DNA, the CDR3 is TGTGCCAGCAGCGTTTGGACAGGAGAAGGAGAGCAGTACTTC.